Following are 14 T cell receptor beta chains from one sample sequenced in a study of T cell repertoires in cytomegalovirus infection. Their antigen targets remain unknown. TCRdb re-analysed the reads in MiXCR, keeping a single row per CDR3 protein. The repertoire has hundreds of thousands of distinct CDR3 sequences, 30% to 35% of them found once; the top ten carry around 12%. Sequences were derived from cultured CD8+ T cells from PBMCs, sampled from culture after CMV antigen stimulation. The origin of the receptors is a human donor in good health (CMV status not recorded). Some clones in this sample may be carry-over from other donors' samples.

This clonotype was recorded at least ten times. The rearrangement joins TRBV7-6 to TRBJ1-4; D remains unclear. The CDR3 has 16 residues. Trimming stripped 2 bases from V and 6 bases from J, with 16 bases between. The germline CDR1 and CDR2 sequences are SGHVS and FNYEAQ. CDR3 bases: TGTGCCAGCAGCTTATCCGTACCGCCACCCCATGAAAAACTGTTTTTT. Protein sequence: CASSLSVPPPHEKLFF.

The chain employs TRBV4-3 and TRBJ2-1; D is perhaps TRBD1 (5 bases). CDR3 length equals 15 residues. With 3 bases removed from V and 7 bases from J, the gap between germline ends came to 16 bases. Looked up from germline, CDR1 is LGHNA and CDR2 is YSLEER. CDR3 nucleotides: TGCGCCAGCAGCCACCCCCAGGGAAGTGTTAATGAGCAGTTCTTC. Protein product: CASSHPQGSVNEQFF.

The CDR3 region is CASSPLGGPALEQFF. The CDR3 DNA is TGTGCCAGCAGCCCTTTGGGGGGCCCTGCGTTGGAGCAGTTCTTC. The gene calls are TRBV7-6 and TRBJ2-1; D possibly matches TRBD1 or TRBD2 (6 bases each). CDR3 size: 15 residues. CDR1 is SGHVS and CDR2 is FNYEAQ in the germline V gene. V was trimmed by 5 bases and J by 10 bases, leaving 21 bases between them.

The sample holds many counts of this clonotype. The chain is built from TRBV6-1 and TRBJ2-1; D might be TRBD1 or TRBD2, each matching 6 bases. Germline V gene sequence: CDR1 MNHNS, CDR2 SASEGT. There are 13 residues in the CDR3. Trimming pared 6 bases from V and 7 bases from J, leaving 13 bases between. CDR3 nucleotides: TGTGCCAGCAGGCGGGACACAGCTAATGAGCAGTTCTTC. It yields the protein CASRRDTANEQFF.

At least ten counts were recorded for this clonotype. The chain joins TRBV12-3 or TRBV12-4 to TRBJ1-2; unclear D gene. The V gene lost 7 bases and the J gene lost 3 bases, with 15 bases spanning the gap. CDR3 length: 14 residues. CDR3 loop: CASTPFGDDYGYTF. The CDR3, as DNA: TGTGCCAGCACCCCGTTCGGGGATGACTATGGCTACACCTTC.

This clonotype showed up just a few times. The CDR3 spells CASSLDPGGGIYGYTF. In DNA, the CDR3 is TGTGCCAGCAGCTTAGACCCGGGGGGGGGGATCTATGGCTACACCTTC. The rearrangement links TRBV7-2 to TRBJ1-2, with D possibly matching TRBD1 (5 bases). The V gene's germline CDR1 is SGHTA and CDR2 FQGNSA. The CDR3 covers 16 residues. V was cut by 1 base and J by 4 bases, with 16 bases left in between.

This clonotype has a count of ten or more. CDR3 region: CASRDRALEAFF. The CDR3 DNA reads TGTGCCAGCAGGGACAGGGCCCTTGAAGCTTTCTTT. J is TRBJ1-1 and V is TRBV2, with 8 bases fitting TRBD1. In germline, CDR1 is SNHLY, CDR2 FYNNEI. V lost 6 bases and J lost 7; bases outside the gene matches: 4. There are 12 residues in the CDR3. The whole variable domain, remainder taken from reference TRBV2 and TRBJ1-1, is EPEVTQTPSHQVTQMGQEVILRCVPISNHLYFYWYRQILGQKVEFLVSFYNNEISEKSEIFDDQFSVERPDGSNFTLKIRSTKLEDSAMYFCASRDRALEAFFGQGTRLTVV.

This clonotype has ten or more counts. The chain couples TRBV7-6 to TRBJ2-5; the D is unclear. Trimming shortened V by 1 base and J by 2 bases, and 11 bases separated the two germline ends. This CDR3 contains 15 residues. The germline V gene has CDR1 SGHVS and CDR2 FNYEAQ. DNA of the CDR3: TGTGCCAGCAGCTTAGAGGCCTTAATACAAGAGACCCAGTACTTC. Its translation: CASSLEALIQETQYF.

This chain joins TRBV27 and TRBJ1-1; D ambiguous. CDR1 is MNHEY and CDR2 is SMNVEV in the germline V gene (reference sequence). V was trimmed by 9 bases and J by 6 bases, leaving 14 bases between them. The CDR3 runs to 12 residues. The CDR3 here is CASGRGIAEAFF. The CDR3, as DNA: TGTGCCAGTGGCCGTGGGATCGCTGAAGCTTTCTTT.

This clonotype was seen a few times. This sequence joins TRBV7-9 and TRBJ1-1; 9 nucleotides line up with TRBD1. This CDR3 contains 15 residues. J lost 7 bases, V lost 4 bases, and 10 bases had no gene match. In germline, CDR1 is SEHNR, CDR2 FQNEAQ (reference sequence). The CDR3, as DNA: TGTGCCAGCAGCTCTTTGGGACAGGGAAGCGGTGAAGCTTTCTTT. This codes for CASSSLGQGSGEAFF.

The CDR3 coding sequence is TGTGCCAGCAGCTTTTACGGCACTGAAGCTTTCTTT. Its translation: CASSFYGTEAFF. The chain links TRBV7-9 to TRBJ1-1; D is uncertain. Per the germline V gene, CDR1 is SEHNR and CDR2 is FQNEAQ (reference sequence). This CDR3 is 12 amino acids long. V dropped 3 bases and J dropped 4 bases, with 6 bases sitting between them.

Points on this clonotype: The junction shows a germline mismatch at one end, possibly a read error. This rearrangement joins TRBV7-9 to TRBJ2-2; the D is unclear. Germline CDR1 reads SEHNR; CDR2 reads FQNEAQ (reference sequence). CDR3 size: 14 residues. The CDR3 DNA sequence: TGTGTCAGCAGCTTAGTTGTCGGGACCGGGGAGCTGTTTTTT. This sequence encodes CVSSLVVGTGELFF.

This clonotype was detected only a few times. The DNA of the CDR3 is TGTGCCAGCAGACCGAGACAGGGGGGGGGCATCTTGAACACTGAAGCTTTCTTT. Amino acid sequence: CASRPRQGGGILNTEAFF. The chain couples TRBV7-9 to TRBJ1-1; 9 positions agree with TRBD1. Germline assignment: CDR1 SEHNR and CDR2 FQNEAQ (reference sequence). The CDR3 extends over 18 amino acids. V shed 6 bases, J shed 0 bases, and the junction held 14 bases outside the gene matches.

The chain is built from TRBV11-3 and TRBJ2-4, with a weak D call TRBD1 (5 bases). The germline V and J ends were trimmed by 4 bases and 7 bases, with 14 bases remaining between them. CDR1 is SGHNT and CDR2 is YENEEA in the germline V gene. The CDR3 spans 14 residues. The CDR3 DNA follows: TGTGCCAGCAGCTCCCCTGGGGCAGCCAACATTCAGTACTTC. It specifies CASSSPGAANIQYF.